Listed here are 25 T cell receptor beta chains from one sample, sequenced in a study of blood T cell repertoires in COVID-19. Profiled with immunoSEQ multiplex PCR; TCRdb holds only in-frame clones, not every one. The data show about 300,000 clones, 70% to 90% seen once. What was sequenced was peripheral blood. These receptors originate from a woman between 45 and 65 years old with COVID-19, enrolled during active disease.

The rearrangement links TRBV6-5 to TRBJ2-3; unclear D gene. Between the trimmed V and J ends, which lost 0 bases and 3 bases, there was a span of 10 bases. The CDR3 sequence is 15 residues long. The germline V gene has CDR1 MNHEY and CDR2 SVGAGI. For the CDR3, the DNA is TGTGCCAGCAGTTACTCGTACTCCCTGACAGATACGCAGTATTTT. Amino acid sequence: CASSYSYSLTDTQYF.

J is TRBJ1-1 and V is TRBV6-2 or TRBV6-3; TRBD1 matches 9 bases. Trimming removed 0 bases from V and 5 bases from J; junction bases left unmatched: 10. The CDR3 loop spans 17 amino acids. Germline CDR1 MNHEY, CDR2 SVGEGT. The CDR3 loop is CASSYSIGQGFLTEAFF. CDR3 nucleotides: TGTGCCAGCAGTTACTCGATTGGACAGGGGTTCTTGACTGAAGCTTTCTTT.

The sample holds one count of this clone. The chain combines TRBV6-6 with TRBJ2-3; 10 positions match TRBD1. The germline CDR1 and CDR2 sequences are MNHNY and SVGAGI (reference sequence). V shed 5 bases and J 2 bases; nucleotides not matched to a gene: 10. The length of the CDR3 is 17 residues. This CDR3 is CASSLSRDRGATDTQYF. The CDR3 DNA is TGTGCCAGCAGTCTATCACGGGACAGGGGAGCCACAGATACGCAGTATTTT.

The V call is TRBV19, the J call TRBJ1-1, with D possibly being TRBD1 (5 bases). This CDR3 contains 18 residues. Germline V gene sequence: CDR1 LNHDA, CDR2 SQIVND (reference sequence). Trimming removed 3 bases from V and 1 base from J, with 21 bases in between. This CDR3 reads CASSMVAGRAGGNTEAFF. DNA of the CDR3: TGTGCCAGTAGTATGGTAGCAGGGCGCGCGGGGGGGAACACTGAAGCTTTCTTT.

The J gene is TRBJ1-1, the V gene TRBV6-5, with D possibly being TRBD1 (6 bases). V lost 2 bases and J lost 4, with 14 bases in between. CDR1 is MNHEY and CDR2 is SVGAGI in the germline V gene. The CDR3 covers 15 residues. This CDR3 reads CASSYSNREITEAFF. In DNA, the CDR3 is TGTGCCAGCAGTTACAGTAACAGGGAAATCACTGAAGCTTTCTTT.

This clone was seen a single time. This chain links TRBV4-1 with TRBJ2-5; 7 bases are a match to TRBD1. CDR1 MGHRA and CDR2 YSYEKL come from the germline V gene. The CDR3 runs 15 residues. V shed 1 base and J 3 bases; nucleotides not matched to a gene: 5. Here the CDR3 reads CASSQAGTAKETQYF. CDR3 sequence (DNA): TGCGCCAGCAGCCAAGCCGGGACAGCTAAAGAGACCCAGTACTTC.

J is TRBJ2-7 and V is TRBV5-1; perhaps TRBD2 as D (6 bases). Germline CDR1 SGHRS, CDR2 YFSETQ. V lost 2 bases and J lost 0, with 9 bases in between. This CDR3 comprises 14 residues. The CDR3 nucleotides are TGCGCCAGCAGCTTAACAGCGGGCTCCTACGAGCAGTACTTC. Protein product: CASSLTAGSYEQYF.

The rearrangement joins TRBV15 to TRBJ2-7; tentatively, D is TRBD1 (6 bases). Germline loops: CDR1 LNHNV, CDR2 YYDKDF (reference sequence). Trimming stripped 5 bases from V and 3 bases from J, with 14 bases between. The CDR3 covers 14 residues. The CDR3 DNA is TGTGCCACCAGCCCTGGACAGATAAACTACGAGCAGTACTTC. Protein: CATSPGQINYEQYF.

This chain links TRBV3-1 (or the pseudogene TRBV3-2) with TRBJ2-7; no definite D call. V lost 4 bases, J lost 3 bases, and 4 bases lay in between. The CDR3 runs to 11 residues. Per the germline V gene, CDR1 is LGHDT and CDR2 is YNNKEL (reference sequence). CDR3 DNA sequence: TGTGCCAGCAGCCGTATCTACGAGCAGTACTTC. Translating gives CASSRIYEQYF.

This chain joins TRBV9 and TRBJ2-1, with D possibly matching TRBD2 (6 bases). In germline, CDR1 is SGDLS, CDR2 YYNGEE. The CDR3 has 16 amino acids. V lost 0 bases, J lost 7 bases, and 17 bases lay in between. The CDR3 bases are TGTGCCAGCAGCGTAGGTGATGTGGGAGGATCTAATGAGCAGTTCTTC. Its protein is CASSVGDVGGSNEQFF.

The chain has TRBV7-9 and TRBJ2-2, with 10 bases identical to TRBD2. The CDR3 is 19 amino acids. V shed 5 bases and J 1 base; nucleotides not matched to a gene: 13. Germline CDR1 and CDR2: SEHNR and FQNEAQ (reference sequence). CDR3 region: CASSPGGLSGRLNTGELFF. In DNA, the CDR3 is TGTGCCAGCAGCCCCGGGGGTCTTAGCGGGAGGCTGAACACCGGGGAGCTGTTTTTT.

The chain employs TRBV5-1 and TRBJ2-7; 8 positions match TRBD1. CDR1 is SGHRS, CDR2 YFSETQ, per germline. The CDR3 extends over 13 amino acids. J lost 5 bases, V lost 2 bases, and 3 bases had no gene match. In nucleotides, the CDR3 is TGCGCCAGCAGCTTATCAGGGGGCCACGAGCAGTACTTC. Translated, it gives CASSLSGGHEQYF. Drawing the rest from reference TRBV5-1 and TRBJ2-7, the complete variable domain is KAGVTQTPRYLIKTRGQQVTLSCSPISGHRSVSWYQQTPGQGLQFLFEYFSETQRNKGNFPGRFSGRQFSNSRSEMNVSTLELGDSALYLCASSLSGGHEQYFGPGTRLTVT.

The chain carries TRBV14 and TRBJ1-2; TRBD1 is a possible D gene (5 bases). This CDR3 has 15 residues. CDR1 is SGHDN, CDR2 FVKESK, per germline. V shed 1 base and J shed 7 bases, with 16 bases lying between them. CDR3 sequence: CASSQALGGGFGYTF. The CDR3 region has the DNA TGTGCCAGCAGCCAAGCCCTCGGGGGGGGTTTTGGCTACACCTTC.

This clone was detected once. This chain connects TRBV19 to TRBJ1-2, with D unresolved. The CDR3 length is 12 residues. The V end was cut by 1 base, the J end by 8 bases, with 8 bases between. CDR1 and CDR2 (germline): LNHDA, SQIVND (reference sequence). The CDR3 DNA is TGTGCCAGTAGTATAGCTCCCAGGGGCTACACCTTC. Translating it yields CASSIAPRGYTF.

V gene TRBV19 combines with J gene TRBJ2-1, with 9 bases fitting TRBD1. This CDR3 is 14 amino acids long. Germline CDR1 reads LNHDA; CDR2 reads SQIVND (reference sequence). The J segment lost 5 bases and the V segment lost 4 bases, leaving 3 bases of the junction unmatched. The CDR3 protein is CASSKWTGDNEQFF. As DNA, the CDR3 is TGTGCCAGTAGTAAATGGACAGGGGACAATGAGCAGTTCTTC.

The chain has TRBV9 and TRBJ2-1, with 10 bases identical to TRBD2. Germline-derived CDR1 and CDR2 are SGDLS and YYNGEE. This CDR3 comprises 18 residues. The junction had 6 bases not matched to a gene; V was cut back by 0 bases and J by 0 bases. The CDR3 sequence is CASSVASASGSSYNEQFF. Written as DNA, the CDR3 is TGTGCCAGCAGCGTAGCTTCGGCTAGCGGGAGCTCCTACAATGAGCAGTTCTTC.

V is TRBV6-1 and J is TRBJ1-5; TRBD1 matches at 7 bases. Germline CDR1 is MNHNS and CDR2 is SASEGT. J gave up 1 base and V 3 bases, and 3 bases lay outside the gene matches. The CDR3 consists of 15 residues. CDR3 bases: TGTGCCAGCAGTGAGAACAGGGGCAGCAATCAGCCCCAGCATTTT. Residues: CASSENRGSNQPQHF.

This clone was detected only a few times. The chain uses TRBV7-7 and TRBJ2-7; 8 positions match TRBD1. V shed 1 base, J shed 2 bases, and the junction held 4 bases outside the gene matches. This CDR3 spans 15 amino acids. Germline assignment: CDR1 SSHAT and CDR2 FNYEAQ (reference sequence). CDR3 residues: CASSLGQGPTYEQYF. The CDR3 coding sequence is TGTGCCAGCAGCTTAGGACAGGGGCCTACCTACGAGCAGTACTTC.

V usage is TRBV20-1 and J usage is TRBJ1-2; D not resolved. Germline V gene sequence: CDR1 DFQATT, CDR2 SNEGSKA (reference sequence). The V gene lost 3 bases and the J gene lost 7 bases, with 9 bases spanning the gap. The CDR3 has 11 residues. In nucleotides, the CDR3 is TGCAGTGCTAGTCTGGGGAGTGGCTACACCTTC. Translated, it gives CSASLGSGYTF.

The CDR3 is CASSQGQGPYNEQFF. DNA of the CDR3: TGTGCCAGCAGCCAAGGACAGGGCCCCTACAATGAGCAGTTCTTC. The chain recombines TRBV4-2 with TRBJ2-1; TRBD1 matches 7 bases. After removal of 1 base from V and 2 bases from J, the junction contained 2 bases not matched to a gene. The germline V gene encodes CDR1 LGHNA and CDR2 YNFKEQ. The CDR3 sequence is 15 residues long.

On this clone itself: Other DNA sequences of this sample code for an identical CDR3. This chain connects TRBV12-3 or TRBV12-4 to TRBJ1-1; D remains unclear. Trimming took 1 base from V and 1 from J, leaving 4 bases between them. The CDR3 is made up of 13 amino acids. The CDR3 spells CASSLGRNTEAFF. CDR3 nucleotides: TGTGCCAGCAGTTTAGGCAGGAACACTGAAGCTTTCTTT.

This chain links TRBV5-1 with TRBJ2-3; D not resolved. The length of the CDR3 is 13 residues. Trimming shortened V by 5 bases and J by 5 bases, and 12 bases separated the two germline ends. Per the germline V gene, CDR1 is SGHRS and CDR2 is YFSETQ. CDR3 sequence reads: CASRWNRGDTQYF. The CDR3 DNA reads TGCGCCAGCAGGTGGAACCGCGGAGATACGCAGTATTTT. The full variable domain, its missing parts supplied by reference TRBV5-1 and TRBJ2-3, is KAGVTQTPRYLIKTRGQQVTLSCSPISGHRSVSWYQQTPGQGLQFLFEYFSETQRNKGNFPGRFSGRQFSNSRSEMNVSTLELGDSALYLCASRWNRGDTQYFGPGTRLTVL.

CDR3 bases: TGTGCCAGCAGTTTACTAAATAATTCACCCCTCCACTTT. Its protein is CASSLLNNSPLHF. This rearrangement joins TRBV27 to TRBJ1-6; unclear D gene. This CDR3 is 13 amino acids long. V gave up 2 bases and J gave up 5 bases, with 4 bases separating them. Germline V CDR1 and CDR2: MNHEY, SMNVEV (reference sequence).

The rearrangement joins TRBV18 to TRBJ2-1, with 7 bases lining up with TRBD2. This CDR3 has 14 amino acids. The V gene's germline CDR1 is KGHSH and CDR2 LQKENI. The V segment lost 4 bases and the J segment 5 bases; nucleotides outside the gene matches: 5. In nucleotides, the CDR3 is TGTGCCAGCTCACGGGACTATCGAGACAATGAGCAGTTCTTC. Translation gives CASSRDYRDNEQFF.

V usage is TRBV23-1 and J usage is TRBJ2-5, with TRBD2 matching over 13 bases. TRBV23-1 is an ORF, with its function uncertain. V was clipped by 6 bases and J by 5 bases; unmatched bases: 6. The CDR3 runs 15 residues. The CDR3 loop is CASRLAGGLWETQYF. The CDR3 region has the DNA TGCGCCAGCAGACTAGCGGGAGGGTTATGGGAGACCCAGTACTTC.